These T cell receptor beta chains were read from a single sample in a study of cytomegalovirus exposure and HLA in healthy donors. Profiling relied on immunoSEQ multiplex PCR, and the TCRdb table lists in-frame clones only, not all of them. The sample consists of around 85,000 clones, about 80% of them appearing once. Material: PBMCs. The receptors were sampled from a young man in good health and CMV-seronegative. Both conserved end residues are trimmed from each CDR3.

V,CDR3
TRBV27,ASSSDRISYEQY
TRBV5-1,ASSLAGLTLREQY
TRBV19,ASSPRTGRTEAF
TRBV30,AWSVHSNQPQH
TRBV5-1,ASSSQGAGNTEAF
TRBV29-1,SVRTVASYNEQF
TRBV6-5,ASSYSNPGRAYEQY
TRBV28,ASSEQQGAGNQPQH
TRBV10-3,AISESGGRGNQPQH
TRBV11-3,ASSLGIGETQY
TRBV2,ASSEGQGVQY
TRBV10-1,ASSESPGVEQY
TRBV7-2,ASSFAGYEQY
TRBV5-4,ASSWGGPGGASGYT
TRBV27,ASSFLQQETQY
TRBV5-6,ASSLYRAGRYNEQF
TRBV7-6,ASSPSGALSYEQY
TRBV6-5,ASSYSGGATDTQY
TRBV2,ASSETRQGYSYEQY
TRBV25-1,ASLSGTSGRVNEQF
TRBV6-5,ASRGGTEAF
TRBV14,ASSHDIPTVPQGGYT
TRBV30,AWSVLGRWTGRPTNEKLF
TRBV7-8,ASSLANIFPTEAF
TRBV6-1,ATRVSGAYNSPLH
TRBV5-1,ASIERGGTSTDTQY
TRBV5-1,AGSVGTGGDTQY
TRBV11-2,ASSLGHSSNEQF
TRBV6-1,ASSVYRDRANNEQF
TRBV27,ASSTPKTGPLNIQY
TRBV9,ASSHLAGGYT
TRBV30,AWSSGLAGGNEQF
TRBV7-6,ASSPTRQGEAIGELF
TRBV10-2,ASSDVWVSGEQF
TRBV7-3,ASSSDGTIANYGYT
TRBV5-4,ASSLRLDIPYEQY
TRBV9,ASSVTDNYEQY
TRBV10-3,ATTREADTEAF
TRBV5-1,ASSLGMGAGYEQY
TRBV4-1,ASSQPGLAINEQF
TRBV9,ASSVTGLAGIH
TRBV28,ASSFPGGNEKLF
TRBV5-5,ASSLATDTQY
TRBV7-9,ASSKGAGGRELF
TRBV7-6,ASSSATSGYVSYNEQF
TRBV7-8,ASSFQGAGQETQY
TRBV5-1,ASSLRGGPDTQY
TRBV6-5,ASSTGSSNQPQH
TRBV27,ASSPWTGMKETQY
TRBV30,AWRGQSDTQY
TRBV13,ASSLREGASYNEQF